This TCR beta chain was captured by sequencing in a study of CXCR3-negative and CXCR3-positive naive CD8 T cells. Germline-derived CDR1 and CDR2 are DFQATT and SNEGSKA (reference sequence). The length of the CDR3 is 15 residues. Notes on this clonotype: Its specificity is not known.

The study's findings and limits: CXCR3-negative naive cells had less hydrophobic TRB CDR3s than did CXCR3-positive naive cells.

TRB cDNA was prepared as libraries by UMI-labeled 5' RACE. TCRdb reprocessed the 5' RACE reads and stores each CDR3 protein as one record, lacking DNA. The table for this sample gives 6,000 to 8,000 distinct CDR3 sequences. J is TRBJ2-1 and V is TRBV20-1. The clonotype originates from a human donor in good health. Some clones in this sample may be carry-over from other donors' samples. The sequencing input was naive CXCR3+ CD8+ T cells from blood. Subset of the sample: CD45RO-CCR7+CD27+CD95- naive CD8+ T cells expressing CXCR3 (TNR3+). The CDR3 is CSARDRADRYNEQFF.